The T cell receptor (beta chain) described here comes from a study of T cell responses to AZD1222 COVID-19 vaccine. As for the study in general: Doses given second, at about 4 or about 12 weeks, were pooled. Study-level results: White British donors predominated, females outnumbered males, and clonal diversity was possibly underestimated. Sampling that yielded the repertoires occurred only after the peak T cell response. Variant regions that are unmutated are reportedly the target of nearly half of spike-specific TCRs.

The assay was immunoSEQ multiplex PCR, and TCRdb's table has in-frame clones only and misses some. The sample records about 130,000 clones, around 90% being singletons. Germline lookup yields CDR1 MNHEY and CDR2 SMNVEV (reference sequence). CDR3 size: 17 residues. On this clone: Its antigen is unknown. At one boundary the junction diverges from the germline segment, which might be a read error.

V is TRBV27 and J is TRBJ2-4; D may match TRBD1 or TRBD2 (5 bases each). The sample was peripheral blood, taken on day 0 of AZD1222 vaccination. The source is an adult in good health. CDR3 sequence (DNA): TGTGCCAGCAGTTTAAGGGTCACGGGACCAGCCACAAACATTCAGTACTTC. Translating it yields CASSLRVTGPATNIQYF.